This TCR beta chain was sequenced for a study of cytomegalovirus exposure and HLA in healthy donors. Across the study: Among the approximately 400 genotyped donors, over 70% were placed in the Caucasian-associated ancestry cluster. Notes on the study in general: For most TCR sequences rarity was the rule, although some public TCRs occurred in many donors.

PCR employed 60 Vbeta and 13 Jbeta primers. Produced via immunoSEQ multiplex PCR; TCRdb's table is partial and in-frame only. The sample yields 150,000 to 200,000 clones, about 79% seen once. On this clone itself: No antigen is known for it.

The CDR3 is 17 amino acids. Germline assignment: CDR1 MRHNA and CDR2 SNTAGT. Trimming stripped 7 bases from V and 3 bases from J, with 24 bases between. Healthy bone marrow donors supplied every sample. The sequenced sample consisted of PBMCs. The J gene is TRBJ1-1, the V gene TRBV6-4; no firm D call. This clonotype was sampled from a woman aged 45-59 years in good health and CMV-seropositive. CDR3 sequence reads: CASTTAACPYIDTEAFF. In DNA, the CDR3 is TGTGCCAGCACCACTGCCGCATGCCCTTATATAGACACTGAAGCTTTCTTT.